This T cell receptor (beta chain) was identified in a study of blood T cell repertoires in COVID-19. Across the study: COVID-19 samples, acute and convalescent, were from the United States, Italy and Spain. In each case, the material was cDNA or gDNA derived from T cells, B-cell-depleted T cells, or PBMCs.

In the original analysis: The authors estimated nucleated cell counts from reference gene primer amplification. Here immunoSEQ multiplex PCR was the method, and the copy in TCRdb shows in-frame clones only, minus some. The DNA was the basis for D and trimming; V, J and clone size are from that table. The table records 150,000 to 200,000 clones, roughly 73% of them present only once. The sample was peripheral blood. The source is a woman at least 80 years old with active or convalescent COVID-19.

The CDR3 loop is CASSRGQGYGYTF. Written as DNA, the CDR3 is TGTGCCAGCAGCAGGGGACAGGGGTATGGCTACACCTTC. V and J are TRBV21-1 and TRBJ1-2; the DNA was not compared with TRBD1, the D call given in the table. TRBV21-1 is recorded as a pseudogene. The CDR3 spans 13 residues.